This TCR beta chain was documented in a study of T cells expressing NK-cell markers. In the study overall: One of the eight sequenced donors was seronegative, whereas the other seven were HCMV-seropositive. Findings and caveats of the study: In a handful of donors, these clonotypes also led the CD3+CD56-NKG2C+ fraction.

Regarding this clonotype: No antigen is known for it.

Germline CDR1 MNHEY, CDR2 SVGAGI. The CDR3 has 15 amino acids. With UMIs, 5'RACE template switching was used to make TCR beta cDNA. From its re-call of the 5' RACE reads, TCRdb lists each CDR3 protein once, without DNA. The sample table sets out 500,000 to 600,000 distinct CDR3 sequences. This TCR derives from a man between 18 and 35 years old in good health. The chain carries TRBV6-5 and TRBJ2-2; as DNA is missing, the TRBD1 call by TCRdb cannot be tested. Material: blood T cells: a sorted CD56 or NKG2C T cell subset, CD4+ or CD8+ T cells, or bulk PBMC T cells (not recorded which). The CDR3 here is CASRLLTGNKGELFF.